The T cell receptor beta chain described here comes from a study of CD8+ T cells in alopecia areata. Study findings and constraints: Tofacitinib significantly reduced both scalp clonality and expanded CD8+ clones among the top 100.

Treatment of the sample: oral pan-JAK inhibitor, 5-10 mg twice daily. Worth noting for this clone: What it recognizes is unknown.

Germline V gene lookup returns CDR1 MGHDK and CDR2 SYGVNS. This CDR3 comprises 11 residues. Trimming took 2 bases from V and 4 from J, leaving 2 bases between them. Extracted RNA was reverse transcribed into cDNA, the sequencing template. TCRdb's copy holds only in-frame clones and misses some; the assay was immunoSEQ multiplex PCR. The profile shows around 200,000 clones, around 60% of them singletons. This sequence originates from a human donor with alopecia areata. This sequence joins TRBV25-1 and TRBJ1-1; D is uncertain. The material sequenced was CD4+ T cells sorted from blood, taken at week 4, from a patient treated with tofacitinib. In nucleotides, the CDR3 is TGTGCCAGCAGTGAACTCACTGAAGCTTTCTTT. Residues: CASSELTEAFF. Together with reference TRBV25-1 and TRBJ1-1, the CDR3 gives the full variable domain: EADIYQTPRYLVIGTGKKITLECSQTMGHDKMYWYQQDPGMELHLIHYSYGVNSTEKGDLSSESTVSRIRTEHFPLTLESARPSHTSQYLCASSELTEAFFGQGTRLTVV.